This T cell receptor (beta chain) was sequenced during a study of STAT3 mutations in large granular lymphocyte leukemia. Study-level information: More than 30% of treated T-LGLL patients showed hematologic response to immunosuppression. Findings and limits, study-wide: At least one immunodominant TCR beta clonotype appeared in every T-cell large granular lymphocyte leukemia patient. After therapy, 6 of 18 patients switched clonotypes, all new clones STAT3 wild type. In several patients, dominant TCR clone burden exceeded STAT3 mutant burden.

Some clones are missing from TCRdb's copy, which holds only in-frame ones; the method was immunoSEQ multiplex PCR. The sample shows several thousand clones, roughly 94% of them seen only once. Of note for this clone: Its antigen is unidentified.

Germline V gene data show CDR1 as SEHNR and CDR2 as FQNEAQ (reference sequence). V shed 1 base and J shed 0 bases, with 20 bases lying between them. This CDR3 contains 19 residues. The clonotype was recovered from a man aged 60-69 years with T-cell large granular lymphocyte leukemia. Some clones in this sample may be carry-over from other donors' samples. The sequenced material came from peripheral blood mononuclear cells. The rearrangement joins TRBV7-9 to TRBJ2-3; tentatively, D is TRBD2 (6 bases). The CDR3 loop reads CASSLVSFIGTPSTDTQYF. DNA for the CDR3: TGTGCCAGCAGCTTAGTGAGCTTTATCGGGACTCCTAGCACAGATACGCAGTATTTT.